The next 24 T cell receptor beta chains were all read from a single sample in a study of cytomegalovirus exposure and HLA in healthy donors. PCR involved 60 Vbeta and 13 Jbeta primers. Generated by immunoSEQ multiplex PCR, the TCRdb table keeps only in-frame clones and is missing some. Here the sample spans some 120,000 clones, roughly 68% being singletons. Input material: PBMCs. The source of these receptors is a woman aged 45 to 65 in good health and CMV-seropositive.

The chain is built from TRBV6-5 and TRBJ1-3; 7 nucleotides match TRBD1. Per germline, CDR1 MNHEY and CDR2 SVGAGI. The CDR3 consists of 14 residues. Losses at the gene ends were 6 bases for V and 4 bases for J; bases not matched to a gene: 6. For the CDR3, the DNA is TGTGCCAGCAGCTACAGGGGCGACGGAAACACCATATATTTT. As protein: CASSYRGDGNTIYF.

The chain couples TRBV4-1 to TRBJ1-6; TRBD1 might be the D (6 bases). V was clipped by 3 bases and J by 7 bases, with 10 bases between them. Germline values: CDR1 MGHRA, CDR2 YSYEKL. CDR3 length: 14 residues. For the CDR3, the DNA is TGCGCCAGCAGCCAGAGCACAGGGAATTCACCCCTCCACTTT. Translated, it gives CASSQSTGNSPLHF.

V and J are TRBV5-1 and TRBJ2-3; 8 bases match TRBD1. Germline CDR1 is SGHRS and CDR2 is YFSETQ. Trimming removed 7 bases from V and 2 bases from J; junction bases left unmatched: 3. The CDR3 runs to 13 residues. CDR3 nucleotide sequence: TGCGCCAGCGGACAGGGATTCACAGATACGCAGTATTTT. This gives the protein CASGQGFTDTQYF.

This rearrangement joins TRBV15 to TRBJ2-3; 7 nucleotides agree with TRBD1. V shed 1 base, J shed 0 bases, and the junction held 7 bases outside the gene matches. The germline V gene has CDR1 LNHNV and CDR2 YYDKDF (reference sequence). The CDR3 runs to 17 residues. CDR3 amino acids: CATSRAGTAASTDTQYF. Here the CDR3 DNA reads TGTGCCACCAGCAGAGCCGGGACAGCAGCGAGCACAGATACGCAGTATTTT.

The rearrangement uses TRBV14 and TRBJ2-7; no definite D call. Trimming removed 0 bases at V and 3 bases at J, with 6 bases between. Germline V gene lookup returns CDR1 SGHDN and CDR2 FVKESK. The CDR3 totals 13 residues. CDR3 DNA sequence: TGTGCCAGCAGCCAAGATCCGGGCTACGAGCAGTACTTC. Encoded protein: CASSQDPGYEQYF.

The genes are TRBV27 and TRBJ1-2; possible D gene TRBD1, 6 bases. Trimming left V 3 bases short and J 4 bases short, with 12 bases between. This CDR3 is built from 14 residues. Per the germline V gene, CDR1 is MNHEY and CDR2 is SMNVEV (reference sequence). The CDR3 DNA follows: TGTGCCAGCAGTTTCGGTGGGGGCGTCTATGGCTACACCTTC. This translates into CASSFGGGVYGYTF.

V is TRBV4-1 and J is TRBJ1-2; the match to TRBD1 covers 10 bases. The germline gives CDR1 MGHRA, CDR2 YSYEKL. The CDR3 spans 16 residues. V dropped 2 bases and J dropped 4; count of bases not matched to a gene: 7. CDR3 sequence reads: CASSQHPGQGFYGYTF. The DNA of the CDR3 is TGCGCCAGCAGCCAACACCCGGGACAGGGGTTCTATGGCTACACCTTC.

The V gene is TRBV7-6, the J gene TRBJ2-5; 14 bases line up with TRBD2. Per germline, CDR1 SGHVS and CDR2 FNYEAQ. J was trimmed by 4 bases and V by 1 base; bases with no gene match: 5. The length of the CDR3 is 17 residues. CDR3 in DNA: TGTGCCAGCAGCTTAGGACTAGCGGGGGGGCGGAGAGAGACCCAGTACTTC. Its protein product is CASSLGLAGGRRETQYF. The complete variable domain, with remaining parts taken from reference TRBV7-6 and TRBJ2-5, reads GAGVSQSPRYKVTKRGQDVALRCDPISGHVSLYWYRQALGQGPEFLTYFNYEAQQDKSGLPNDRFSAERPEGSISTLTIQRTEQRDSAMYRCASSLGLAGGRRETQYFGPGTRLLVL.

The CDR3 loop is CASSLPGQTFTDTQYF. For the CDR3, the DNA is TGTGCCAGCAGCTTACCGGGACAGACTTTCACAGATACGCAGTATTTT. The V call is TRBV5-4, the J call TRBJ2-3, with 7 bases fitting TRBD1. The CDR3 length is 16 residues. V lost 2 bases and J lost 2; bases outside the gene matches: 8. The germline gives CDR1 SGHNT, CDR2 YYREEE (reference sequence).

CDR3 sequence (DNA): TGTGCCAGCAGCGGTAGCGGGGGGCGTCTCCAAGAGACCCAGTACTTC. Its protein is CASSGSGGRLQETQYF. J is TRBJ2-5 and V is TRBV9, with 10 nucleotides matching TRBD2. The V gene end was trimmed by 3 bases and the J gene end by 1 base; junction bases not matched to a gene: 6. CDR3 length equals 16 residues. Germline loops: CDR1 SGDLS, CDR2 YYNGEE.

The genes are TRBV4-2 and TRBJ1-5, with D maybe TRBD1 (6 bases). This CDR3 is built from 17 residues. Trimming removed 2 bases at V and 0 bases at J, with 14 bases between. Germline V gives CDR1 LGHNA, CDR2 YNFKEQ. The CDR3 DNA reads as TGTGCCAGCAGCCAAACCACCGGACAGTTTAGCAATCAGCCCCAGCATTTT. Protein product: CASSQTTGQFSNQPQHF.

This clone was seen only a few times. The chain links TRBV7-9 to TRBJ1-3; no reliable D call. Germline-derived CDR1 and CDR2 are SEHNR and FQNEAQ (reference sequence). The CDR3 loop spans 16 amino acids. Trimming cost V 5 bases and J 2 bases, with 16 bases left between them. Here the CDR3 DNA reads TGTGCCAGCAGCCCCCTTTTCTGGGAGGCTGGAAACACCATATATTTT. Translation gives CASSPLFWEAGNTIYF.

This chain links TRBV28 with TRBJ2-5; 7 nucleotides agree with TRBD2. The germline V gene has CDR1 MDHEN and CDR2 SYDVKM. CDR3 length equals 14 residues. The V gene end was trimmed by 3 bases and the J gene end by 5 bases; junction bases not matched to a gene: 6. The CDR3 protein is CASSFGGGVETQYF. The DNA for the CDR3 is TGTGCCAGCAGTTTTGGTGGGGGGGTGGAGACCCAGTACTTC.

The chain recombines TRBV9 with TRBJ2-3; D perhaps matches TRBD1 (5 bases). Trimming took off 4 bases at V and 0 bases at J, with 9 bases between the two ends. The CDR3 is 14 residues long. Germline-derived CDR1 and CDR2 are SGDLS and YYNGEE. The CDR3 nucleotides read TGTGCCAGCAGCTCCCGACAGAGCACAGATACGCAGTATTTT. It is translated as CASSSRQSTDTQYF.

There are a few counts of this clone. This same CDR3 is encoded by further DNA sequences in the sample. CDR3: CASSLGPSGGDNEQFF. In DNA, the CDR3 is TGCGCCAGCAGCTTGGGGCCTAGCGGGGGGGACAATGAGCAGTTCTTC. The chain combines TRBV5-1 with TRBJ2-1; 12 bases line up with TRBD2. Germline CDR1 SGHRS, CDR2 YFSETQ. The CDR3 is 16 residues long. V shed 0 bases, J shed 5 bases, and the junction held 3 bases outside the gene matches.

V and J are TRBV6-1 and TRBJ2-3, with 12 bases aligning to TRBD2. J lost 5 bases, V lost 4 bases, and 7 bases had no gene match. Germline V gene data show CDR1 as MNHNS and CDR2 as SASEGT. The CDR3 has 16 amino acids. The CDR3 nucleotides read TGTGCCAGCAGTGCAGGGCTAGCGGGGGGGCAAGATACGCAGTATTTT. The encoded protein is CASSAGLAGGQDTQYF.

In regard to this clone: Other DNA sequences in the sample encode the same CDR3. The CDR3 reads CASSLDGTAQETQYF. Here the CDR3 DNA reads TGCGCCAGCAGCTTGGACGGGACAGCTCAAGAGACCCAGTACTTC. The genes are TRBV5-1 and TRBJ2-5; TRBD1 agrees at 7 bases. Per germline, CDR1 SGHRS and CDR2 YFSETQ. This CDR3 comprises 15 residues. The junction had 4 bases not matched to a gene; V was cut back by 0 bases and J by 2 bases.

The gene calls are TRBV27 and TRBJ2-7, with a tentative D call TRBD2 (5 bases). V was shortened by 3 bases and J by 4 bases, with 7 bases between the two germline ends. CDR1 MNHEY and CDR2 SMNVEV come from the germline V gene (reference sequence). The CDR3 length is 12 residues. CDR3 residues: CASSFRGYEQYF. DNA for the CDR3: TGTGCCAGCAGTTTCCGCGGGTACGAGCAGTACTTC.

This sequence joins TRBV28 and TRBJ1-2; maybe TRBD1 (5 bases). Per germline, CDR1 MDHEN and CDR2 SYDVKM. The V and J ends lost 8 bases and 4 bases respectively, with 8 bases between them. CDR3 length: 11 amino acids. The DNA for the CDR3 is TGTGCCAGCTGGGGGGGCTATGGCTACACCTTC. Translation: CASWGGYGYTF.

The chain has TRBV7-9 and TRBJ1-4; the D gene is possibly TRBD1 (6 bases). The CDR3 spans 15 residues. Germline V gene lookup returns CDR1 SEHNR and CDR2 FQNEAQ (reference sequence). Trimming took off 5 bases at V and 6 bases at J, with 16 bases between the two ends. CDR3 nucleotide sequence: TGTGCCAGCAGCCTCGGACAGACCCGGGATGAAAAACTGTTTTTT. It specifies CASSLGQTRDEKLFF.

CDR3 sequence reads: CASSSIPLAPRTDTQYF. CDR3 bases: TGCGCCAGCAGCTCGATCCCACTAGCTCCCCGCACAGATACGCAGTATTTT. The chain uses TRBV5-1 and TRBJ2-3; D perhaps matches TRBD2 (6 bases). This CDR3 has 17 amino acids. Trimming cost V 3 bases and J 1 base, with 18 bases left between them. CDR1 is SGHRS and CDR2 is YFSETQ in the germline V gene.

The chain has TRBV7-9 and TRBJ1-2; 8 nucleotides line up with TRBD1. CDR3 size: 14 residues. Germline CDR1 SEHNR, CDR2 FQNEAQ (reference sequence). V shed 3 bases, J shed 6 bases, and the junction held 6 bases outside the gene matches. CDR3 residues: CASSFRDRKDGYTF. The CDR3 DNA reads TGTGCCAGCAGCTTCAGGGACAGGAAAGATGGCTACACCTTC.

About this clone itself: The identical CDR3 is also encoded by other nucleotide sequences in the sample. The CDR3 sequence is CASSARGRETQYF. The CDR3 DNA is TGTGCCAGCAGCGCGCGGGGTAGAGAGACCCAGTACTTC. The chain carries TRBV27 and TRBJ2-5, with D perhaps TRBD2 (6 bases). Germline CDR1 reads MNHEY; CDR2 reads SMNVEV (reference sequence). Trimming took 6 bases from V and 4 from J, leaving 12 bases between them. The CDR3 runs 13 residues.

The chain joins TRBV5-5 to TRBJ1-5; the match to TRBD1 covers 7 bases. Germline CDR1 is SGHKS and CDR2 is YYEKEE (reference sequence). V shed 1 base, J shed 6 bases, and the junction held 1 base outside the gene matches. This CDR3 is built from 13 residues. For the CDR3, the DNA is TGTGCCAGCAGCTTGACAGGGGTTCAGCCCCAGCATTTT. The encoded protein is CASSLTGVQPQHF. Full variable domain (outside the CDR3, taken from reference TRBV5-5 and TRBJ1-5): DAGVTQSPTHLIKTRGQQVTLRCSPISGHKSVSWYQQVLGQGPQFIFQYYEKEERGRGNFPDRFSARQFPNYSSELNVNALLLGDSALYLCASSLTGVQPQHFGDGTRLSIL.